This TCR beta chain came from a study of T cells in Graves' hyperthyroidism and ophthalmopathy. Points from the study as a whole: Blood shared most expanded thyroid clonotypes above 0.001.

Regions amplified from RNA transcripts were the TCR beta CDR3 regions. The TCR CDR3 first-round RT-PCR relied on the HTBI primer set. TCRdb re-derived calls from the multiplex PCR reads in MiXCR, one entry per CDR3 protein. The table has about 250,000 distinct CDR3 sequences, approximately 24% seen once. Ophthalmopathy patients all had a Clinical Activity Score of at least 3, a NOSPECS grade of at least 4 and disease under 3 months old. This CDR3 is 14 amino acids long. The V end was cut by 7 bases, the J end by 1 base, with 11 bases between. Looked up from germline, CDR1 is SGHTA and CDR2 is FQGNSA. This clonotype was detected many times. No antigen is known for it.

Sequenced sample: blood. This clonotype originated in a woman in her thirties or forties with Graves' ophthalmopathy. This sequence joins TRBV7-2 and TRBJ1-3; tentatively, D is TRBD1 (6 bases). For the CDR3, the DNA is TGTGCCAGCACCCGAGACAGGTCTGGAAACACCATATATTTT. The encoded protein is CASTRDRSGNTIYF.